The 2 T cell receptor beta chains below come from one sample, sequenced in a study of blood T cell repertoires in COVID-19. Clones were read by immunoSEQ multiplex PCR, and TCRdb kept only the in-frame ones, dropping some. The sample consists of 150,000 to 200,000 clones, 92% of them appearing once. The sample comprised peripheral blood. The receptor set was obtained from a man aged 30-40 years with COVID-19, enrolled during active disease.

This chain joins TRBV6-5 and TRBJ2-5; D might be TRBD1 (5 bases). Germline assignment: CDR1 MNHEY and CDR2 SVGAGI. The V end lost 6 bases, the J end lost 5 bases, and 16 bases lay between the germline ends. The CDR3 consists of 14 residues. DNA of the CDR3: TGTGCCAGCAGAAACTACAGGAGAAGGGAGACCCAGTACTTC. It translates to CASRNYRRRETQYF.

This clone appeared a single time. The rearrangement uses TRBV19 and TRBJ1-5; the D gene is possibly TRBD1 (5 bases). Germline lookup yields CDR1 LNHDA and CDR2 SQIVND (reference sequence). CDR3 length equals 15 residues. Trimming cost V 3 bases and J 3 bases, with 12 bases left between them. DNA for the CDR3: TGTGCCAGTAGTATCCAGGGTAGGAACAATCAGCCCCAGCATTTT. It encodes CASSIQGRNNQPQHF. The full variable domain, in which reference TRBV19 and TRBJ1-5 provide the parts outside the CDR3, is DGGITQSPKYLFRKEGQNVTLSCEQNLNHDAMYWYRQDPGQGLRLIYYSQIVNDFQKGDIAEGYSVSREKKESFPLTVTSAQKNPTAFYLCASSIQGRNNQPQHFGDGTRLSIL.